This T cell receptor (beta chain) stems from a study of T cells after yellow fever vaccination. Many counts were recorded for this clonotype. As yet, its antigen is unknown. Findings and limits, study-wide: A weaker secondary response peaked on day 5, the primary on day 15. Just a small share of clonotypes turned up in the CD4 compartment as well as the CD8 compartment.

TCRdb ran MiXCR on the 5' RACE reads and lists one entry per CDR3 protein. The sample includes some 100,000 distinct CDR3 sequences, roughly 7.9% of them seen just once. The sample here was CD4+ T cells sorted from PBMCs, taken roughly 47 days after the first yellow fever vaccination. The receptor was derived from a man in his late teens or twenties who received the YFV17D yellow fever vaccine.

CDR3 sequence reads: CASSGGRVDQPQHF. The CDR3, as DNA: TGTGCCAGCAGCGGAGGAAGGGTGGATCAGCCCCAGCATTTT. V gene TRBV4-2 combines with J gene TRBJ1-5; no reliable D call. The length of the CDR3 is 14 residues. The germline V and J ends were trimmed by 5 bases and 5 bases, with 13 bases remaining between them. CDR1 and CDR2 (germline): LGHNA, YNFKEQ.